This TCR beta chain was documented in a study of T cell repertoires in cytomegalovirus infection. At the level of the study: Signatures in public TCR beta sequences pointed to both CMV infection and matching HLA type.

The V end was cut by 3 bases, the J end by 2 bases, with 14 bases between. Germline loops: CDR1 MGHRA, CDR2 YSYEKL. CDR3 length: 17 amino acids. TCRdb reprocessed the reads via MiXCR and lists one record per CDR3 protein. The sample has 250,000 to 300,000 distinct CDR3 sequences; approximately 10% are singletons. Notes on this clonotype: What it binds is not known. Since a much larger clone is just one base distant, this may be a read error.

Points from the study as a whole: Pooled public TCR beta family frequency picked out CMV carriers with the relevant HLA.

The specimen sequenced was PBMCs. The V and J genes are TRBV4-1 and TRBJ1-6; no definite D call. This receptor was identified in a human donor in good health (CMV status not recorded). Some clones in this sample may be carry-over from other donors' samples. DNA of the CDR3: TGCGCCAGCAGCCACCCAGCCGATAGAACCTATAATTCACCCCTCCACTTT. Residues: CASSHPADRTYNSPLHF.